Below, one T cell receptor (beta chain) is given with its context. CDR1 and CDR2 from the germline V gene are MDHEN and SYDVKM. The CDR3 length is 16 residues. Germline trimming cut 6 bases from V and 7 bases from J; bases unmatched to any gene: 8. The sample is drawn from a study of blood T cell repertoires in COVID-19. Across the study: Samples of COVID-19 (acute and convalescent) were obtained from the United States, Italy and Spain. PBMCs, B-cell-depleted T cells, or T cells were the source of the cDNA or gDNA that made up the material.

Method: immunoSEQ multiplex PCR; TCRdb's copy keeps in-frame clones and lacks some. The sample consists of 100,000 to 120,000 clones, about 87% of them appearing once. The chain combines TRBV28 with TRBJ2-1, with 14 nucleotides matching TRBD2. The material sequenced was peripheral blood. The receptor's source is a woman aged 45-59 years with acute or convalescent COVID-19. This CDR3 is CASRRQTSGRENEQFF. The CDR3, as DNA: TGTGCCAGCAGGCGCCAGACTAGCGGGAGGGAAAATGAGCAGTTCTTC.